Sequencing of this T cell receptor (beta chain) was carried out in a study of identical twins. Notes on the study in general: Out-of-frame TCR alpha sharing in monozygotic twins exceeded recombination model predictions. Zero-insertion analyses could be partly confounded by invariant MAIT and iNKT cells.

TCRdb ran MiXCR on the 5' RACE reads and lists one entry per CDR3 protein. The data contain around 960,000 distinct CDR3 sequences, 9% to 15% of them singletons. This clonotype has a handful of counts. What it binds is not known. V shed 0 bases and J shed 1 base, with 10 bases lying between them. Germline assignment: CDR1 SNHLY and CDR2 FYNNEI. The CDR3 runs to 16 residues. Separately, the same data were catalogued under a study of yellow fever vaccine responses in identical twins. That work adds: Among the twins, the vaccine T cell response reportedly seemed partly convergent and partly personalized.

The sample comprised PBMCs. The rearrangement uses TRBV2 and TRBJ1-5, with unresolved D. The origin of this receptor is a young woman in good health. The CDR3 is CASSEAIRGSNQPQHF. For the CDR3, the DNA is TGTGCCAGCAGTGAAGCGATCCGAGGGAGCAATCAGCCCCAGCATTTT.